This TCR beta chain originates from a study of T-cell memory formation after mild COVID-19. Study-level information: The TCR clusters were mostly specific to one donor. Whole-study results and caveats: Researchers report contracting CD4+ clones mostly in CM and EM, with CD8+ clones in EMRA. Cross-reactive memory seemingly joined, as some responding clones were found in pre-infection memory.

5'RACE, which relied on constant-segment primers, yielded TCR alpha and TCR beta cDNA libraries carrying sample barcodes and UMIs. One entry per CDR3 protein results from TCRdb running MiXCR on the 5' RACE reads. The table lists approximately 560,000 distinct CDR3 sequences, roughly 17% of them singletons. The CDR3 totals 14 residues. Deletions cut 1 base from V and 3 bases from J, with 9 bases between. Concerning this clonotype: The target antigen is unknown.

The sample taken for sequencing was PBMCs or a T cell subset sorted from them (not recorded which). The TCR sequence derives from an adult woman who had mild COVID-19 (a few samples of this study predate the infection). Cell type and time point are not known. The chain has TRBV12-3 or TRBV12-4 and TRBJ1-1; D ambiguous. This chain's CDR3 is CASSLEGWYTEAFF. Here the CDR3 DNA reads TGTGCCAGCAGTTTAGAGGGTTGGTACACTGAAGCTTTCTTT.